One sample yielded the 10 T cell receptor beta chains listed below, sequenced in a study of early T cells in non-severe SARS-CoV-2 infection. From the 5' RACE reads, TCRdb called clonotypes with MiXCR, one entry per CDR3 protein. Of tens of thousands of distinct CDR3 sequences in the sample, 5.5% to 8.5% were seen once. The sequences come from whole blood, collected at baseline. These receptors originate from an adult who was a healthcare worker with PCR-confirmed SARS-CoV-2 infection or an uninfected control (not recorded which).

At least ten counts were recorded for this clonotype. The gene calls are TRBV20-1 and TRBJ1-1; no reliable D call. This CDR3 is 14 amino acids long. In germline, CDR1 is DFQATT, CDR2 SNEGSKA (reference sequence). Deletions cut 6 bases from V and 1 base from J, with 15 bases between. In nucleotides, the CDR3 is TGCAGTGCCCGCTCCCGGAAAGCGAACACTGAAGCTTTCTTT. Its protein product is CSARSRKANTEAFF.

A few counts support this clonotype. The chain employs TRBV6-6 and TRBJ2-2, with 12 bases matching TRBD2. Germline V lookup: CDR1 MNHNY, CDR2 SVGAGI (reference sequence). The length of the CDR3 is 19 residues. J lost 0 bases, V lost 5 bases, and 10 bases had no gene match. CDR3 in amino acids: CASSNLLAGGPANTGELFF. In DNA form, the CDR3 reads TGTGCCAGCAGTAATCTTCTAGCGGGGGGGCCCGCGAACACCGGGGAGCTGTTTTTT.

This clonotype was seen a handful of times. The J gene is TRBJ2-5, the V gene TRBV7-2, with D tentatively TRBD1 (5 bases). The CDR3 is made up of 17 amino acids. The ends were cut back, 0 bases at V and 2 bases at J, with 16 bases in the middle. CDR1 and CDR2 (germline): SGHTA, FQGNSA. The CDR3 loop reads CASSLAGPGSGQETQYF. Here the CDR3 DNA reads TGTGCCAGCAGCTTAGCGGGGCCAGGGTCTGGGCAAGAGACCCAGTACTTC.

This chain uses TRBV20-1 with TRBJ2-3, with D maybe TRBD2 (6 bases). This CDR3 is 15 amino acids long. CDR1 is DFQATT, CDR2 SNEGSKA, per germline (reference sequence). Deletions cut 5 bases from V and 4 bases from J, with 19 bases between. DNA for the CDR3: TGCAGTGCTCCAGGAGGGGTCGGATTTTCAGATACGCAGTATTTT. Protein sequence: CSAPGGVGFSDTQYF.

This clonotype was seen repeatedly, ten times or more. This chain connects TRBV15 to TRBJ2-1; D is possibly TRBD1 (6 bases). In germline, CDR1 is LNHNV, CDR2 YYDKDF (reference sequence). The CDR3 runs to 15 residues. V was trimmed by 0 bases and J by 1 base, leaving 7 bases between them. As DNA, the CDR3 is TGTGCCACCAGCAGAGATCAGGGGTCCTACAATGAGCAGTTCTTC. It encodes CATSRDQGSYNEQFF.

Concerning this clonotype itself: A much more abundant neighbour one base away suggests this may be a read error. The CDR3 coding sequence is TGTGACAGCAGCTTAGGGCCAGGGGGCTTCGGAAACATTCAGTACTTC. Amino acids: CDSSLGPGGFGNIQYF. The V and J genes are TRBV7-2 and TRBJ2-4; 8 bases match TRBD1. The CDR3 sequence is 16 residues long. Per the germline V gene, CDR1 is SGHTA and CDR2 is FQGNSA.

This chain joins TRBV4-2 and TRBJ1-6; the match to TRBD1 covers 8 bases. The CDR3 is 16 residues long. The germline V gene encodes CDR1 LGHNA and CDR2 YNFKEQ. The junction had 2 bases not matched to a gene; V was cut back by 4 bases and J by 0 bases. CDR3 DNA: TGTGCCAGCAGCCTAGGACAGGGCTCCTATAATTCACCCCTCCACTTT. Protein sequence: CASSLGQGSYNSPLHF.

This clonotype turned up a few times. The genes are TRBV29-1 and TRBJ2-5; possible D gene TRBD2, 5 bases. Trimming pared 7 bases from V and 7 bases from J, leaving 16 bases between. Germline V gene data show CDR1 as SQVTM and CDR2 as ANQGSEA. This CDR3 has 12 amino acids. CDR3 coding DNA: TGCAGCGAATTAGGGAGTTCGGGGACCCAGTACTTC. Translation: CSELGSSGTQYF.

This clonotype was counted at least ten times. The chain combines TRBV4-3 with TRBJ2-7; a possible D gene is TRBD1 (7 bases). The length of the CDR3 is 17 residues. Germline assignment: CDR1 LGHNA and CDR2 YSLEER. V was cut by 0 bases and J by 2 bases, with 17 bases left in between. The CDR3 region is CASSQDRETGTTYEQYF. The CDR3 DNA is TGCGCCAGCAGCCAAGATCGGGAGACAGGGACGACCTACGAGCAGTACTTC.

In its sample, this clonotype was seen many times. The V gene is TRBV28, the J gene TRBJ1-5; D unresolved. This CDR3 has 12 residues. Germline assignment: CDR1 MDHEN and CDR2 SYDVKM. V lost 6 bases and J 8 bases, leaving 11 bases between the germline ends. The CDR3 nucleotides are TGTGCCAGCAGCGAGAGGGATGAGCCCCAGCATTTT. Residues: CASSERDEPQHF.